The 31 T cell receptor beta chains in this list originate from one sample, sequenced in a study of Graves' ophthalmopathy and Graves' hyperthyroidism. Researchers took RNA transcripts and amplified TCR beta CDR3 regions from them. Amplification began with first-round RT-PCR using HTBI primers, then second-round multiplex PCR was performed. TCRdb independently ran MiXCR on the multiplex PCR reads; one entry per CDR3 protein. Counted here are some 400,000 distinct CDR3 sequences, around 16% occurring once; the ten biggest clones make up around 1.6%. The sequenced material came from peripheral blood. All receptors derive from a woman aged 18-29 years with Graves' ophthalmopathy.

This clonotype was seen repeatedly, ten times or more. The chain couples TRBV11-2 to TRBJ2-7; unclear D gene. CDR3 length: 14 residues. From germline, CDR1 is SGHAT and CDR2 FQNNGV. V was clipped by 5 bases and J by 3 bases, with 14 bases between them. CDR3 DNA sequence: TGTGCCAGCAGCCCTACCCCGTCTAACTACGAGCAGTACTTC. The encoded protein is CASSPTPSNYEQYF. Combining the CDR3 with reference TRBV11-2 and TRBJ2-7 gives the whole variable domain EAGVAQSPRYKIIEKRQSVAFWCNPISGHATLYWYQQILGQGPKLLIQFQNNGVVDDSQLPKDRFSAERLKGVDSTLKIQPAKLEDSAVYLCASSPTPSNYEQYFGPGTRLTVT.

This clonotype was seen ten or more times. Here the CDR3 reads CASSGDGGGQETQYF. The CDR3 coding sequence is TGTGCCAGCAGCGGCGACGGGGGCGGGCAAGAGACCCAGTACTTC. This rearrangement joins TRBV11-1 to TRBJ2-5; the D gene could be TRBD1 or TRBD2 (6 bases each). The CDR3 consists of 15 residues. V shed 5 bases and J shed 2 bases, with 15 bases lying between them. Germline CDR1 reads SGHAT; CDR2 reads FQDESV (reference sequence). Full variable domain (missing parts from reference TRBV11-1 and TRBJ2-5): EAEVAQSPRYKITEKSQAVAFWCDPISGHATLYWYRQILGQGPELLVQFQDESVVDDSQLPKDRFSAERLKGVDSTLKIQPAELGDSAMYLCASSGDGGGQETQYFGPGTRLLVL.

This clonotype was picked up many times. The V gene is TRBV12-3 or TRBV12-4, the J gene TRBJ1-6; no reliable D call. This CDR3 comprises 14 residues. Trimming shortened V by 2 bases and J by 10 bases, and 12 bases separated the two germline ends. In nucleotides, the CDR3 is TGTGCCAGCAGTTTAAACCCCACGGGGTCACCCCTCCACTTT. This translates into CASSLNPTGSPLHF.

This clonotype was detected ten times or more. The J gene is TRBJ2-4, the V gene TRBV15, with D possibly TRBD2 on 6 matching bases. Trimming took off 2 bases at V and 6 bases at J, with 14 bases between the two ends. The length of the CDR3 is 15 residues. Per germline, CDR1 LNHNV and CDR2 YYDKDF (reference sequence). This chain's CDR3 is CATSRSGTFLNIQYF. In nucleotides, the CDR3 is TGTGCCACCAGCAGATCGGGGACTTTCCTAAACATTCAGTACTTC.

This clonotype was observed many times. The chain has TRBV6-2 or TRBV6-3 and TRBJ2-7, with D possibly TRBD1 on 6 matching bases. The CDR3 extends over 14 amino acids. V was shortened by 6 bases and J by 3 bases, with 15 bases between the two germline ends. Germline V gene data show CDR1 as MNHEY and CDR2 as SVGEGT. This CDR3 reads CASSPFGGIYEQYF. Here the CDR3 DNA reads TGTGCCAGCAGCCCCTTTGGGGGCATCTACGAGCAGTACTTC.

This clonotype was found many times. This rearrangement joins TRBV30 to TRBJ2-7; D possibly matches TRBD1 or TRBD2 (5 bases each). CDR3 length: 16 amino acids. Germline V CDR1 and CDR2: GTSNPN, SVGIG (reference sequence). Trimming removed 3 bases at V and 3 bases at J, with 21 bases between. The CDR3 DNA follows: TGTGCCTGGAGCCGACCCCAGGGACGGAGCGGCTACGAGCAGTACTTC. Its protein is CAWSRPQGRSGYEQYF.

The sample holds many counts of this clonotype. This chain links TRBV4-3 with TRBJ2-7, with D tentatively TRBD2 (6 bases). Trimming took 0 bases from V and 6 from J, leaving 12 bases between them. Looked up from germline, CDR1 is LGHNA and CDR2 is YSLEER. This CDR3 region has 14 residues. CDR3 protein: CASSQDSEGREQYF. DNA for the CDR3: TGCGCCAGCAGCCAAGATTCGGAGGGGCGCGAGCAGTACTTC.

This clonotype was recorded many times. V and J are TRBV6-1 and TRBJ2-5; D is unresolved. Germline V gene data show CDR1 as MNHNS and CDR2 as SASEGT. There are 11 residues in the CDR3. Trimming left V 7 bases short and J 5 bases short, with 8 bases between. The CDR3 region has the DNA TGTGCCAGCAAAATAGGGGAGACCCAGTACTTC. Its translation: CASKIGETQYF.

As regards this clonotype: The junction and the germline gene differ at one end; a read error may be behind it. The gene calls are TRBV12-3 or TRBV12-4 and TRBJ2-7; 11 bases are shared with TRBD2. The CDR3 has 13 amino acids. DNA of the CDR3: TGTGCCAGCAGTACGACTAGCGGGAAAGCCGAGGGATTC. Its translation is CASSTTSGKAEGF.

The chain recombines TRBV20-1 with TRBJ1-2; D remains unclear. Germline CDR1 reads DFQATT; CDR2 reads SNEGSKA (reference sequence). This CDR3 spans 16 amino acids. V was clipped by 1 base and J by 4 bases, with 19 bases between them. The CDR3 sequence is CSARARYGRWGYGYTF. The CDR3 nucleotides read TGCAGTGCTAGAGCTCGGTACGGCAGGTGGGGCTATGGCTACACCTTC.

The CDR3 coding sequence is TGTGCCTGGAGCCCCGGGGGCTACGATGGCTACACCTTC. Translation: CAWSPGGYDGYTF. The chain recombines TRBV30 with TRBJ1-2, with TRBD1 as a possible D gene (6 bases). The CDR3 has 13 residues. Trimming removed 3 bases from V and 6 bases from J, with 14 bases in between. Germline V lookup: CDR1 GTSNPN, CDR2 SVGIG (reference sequence).

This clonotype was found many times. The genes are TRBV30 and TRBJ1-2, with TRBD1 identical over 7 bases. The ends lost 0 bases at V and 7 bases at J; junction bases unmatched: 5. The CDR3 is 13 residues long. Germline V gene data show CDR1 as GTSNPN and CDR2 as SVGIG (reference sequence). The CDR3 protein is CAWSVQGGAGYTF. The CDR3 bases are TGTGCCTGGAGTGTACAAGGGGGCGCTGGCTACACCTTC.

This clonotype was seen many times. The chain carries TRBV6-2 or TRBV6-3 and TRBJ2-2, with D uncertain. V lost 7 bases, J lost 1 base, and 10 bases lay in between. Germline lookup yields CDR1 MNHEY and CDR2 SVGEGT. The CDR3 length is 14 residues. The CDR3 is CASTMDGNTGELFF. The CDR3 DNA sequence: TGTGCCAGCACCATGGACGGGAACACCGGGGAGCTGTTTTTT.

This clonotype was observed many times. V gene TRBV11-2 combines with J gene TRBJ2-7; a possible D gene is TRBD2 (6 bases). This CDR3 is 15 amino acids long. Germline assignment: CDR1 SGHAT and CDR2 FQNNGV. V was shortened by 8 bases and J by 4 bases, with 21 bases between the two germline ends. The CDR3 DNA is TGTGCCAGCGCGGGTGTGTGGGCGGGGCAGTACGAGCAGTACTTC. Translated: CASAGVWAGQYEQYF.

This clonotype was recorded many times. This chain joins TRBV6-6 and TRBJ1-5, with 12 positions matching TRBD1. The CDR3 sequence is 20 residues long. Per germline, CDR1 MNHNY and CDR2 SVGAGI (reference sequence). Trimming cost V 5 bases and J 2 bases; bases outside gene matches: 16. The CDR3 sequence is CASSRRTWDRGLVGNQPQHF. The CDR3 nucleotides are TGTGCCAGCAGTCGTAGGACCTGGGACAGGGGGCTGGTGGGCAATCAGCCCCAGCATTTT.

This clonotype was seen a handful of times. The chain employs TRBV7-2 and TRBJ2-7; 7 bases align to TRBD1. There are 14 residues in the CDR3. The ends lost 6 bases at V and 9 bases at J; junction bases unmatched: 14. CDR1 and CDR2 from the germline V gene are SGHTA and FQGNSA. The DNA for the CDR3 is TGTGCCAGCAGACCAACCCCTCAAACAGGGGTGCAGTACTTC. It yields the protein CASRPTPQTGVQYF.

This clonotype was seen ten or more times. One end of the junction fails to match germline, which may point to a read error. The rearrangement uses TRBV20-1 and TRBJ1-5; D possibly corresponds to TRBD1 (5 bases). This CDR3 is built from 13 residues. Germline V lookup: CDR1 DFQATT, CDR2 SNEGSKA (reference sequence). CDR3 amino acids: CSAWGKEFQPQHF. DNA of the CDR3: TGCAGTGCTTGGGGCAAGGAGTTTCAGCCCCAGCACTTT.

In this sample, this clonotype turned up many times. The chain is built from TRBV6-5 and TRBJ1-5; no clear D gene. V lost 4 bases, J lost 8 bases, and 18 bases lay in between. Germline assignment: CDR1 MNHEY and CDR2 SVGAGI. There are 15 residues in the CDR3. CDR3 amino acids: CASSSRSQPSKPQHF. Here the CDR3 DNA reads TGTGCCAGCAGTTCTCGGAGCCAACCATCGAAGCCCCAGCATTTT.

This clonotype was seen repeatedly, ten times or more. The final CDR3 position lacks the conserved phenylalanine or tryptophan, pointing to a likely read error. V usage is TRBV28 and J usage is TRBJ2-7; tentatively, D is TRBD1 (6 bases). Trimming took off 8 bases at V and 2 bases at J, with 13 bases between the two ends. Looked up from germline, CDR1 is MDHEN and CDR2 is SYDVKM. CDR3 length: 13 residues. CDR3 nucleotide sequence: TGTGCCAGCGCGGCTGAGGGGGCCTACGAGCAGTACTCC. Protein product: CASAAEGAYEQYS.

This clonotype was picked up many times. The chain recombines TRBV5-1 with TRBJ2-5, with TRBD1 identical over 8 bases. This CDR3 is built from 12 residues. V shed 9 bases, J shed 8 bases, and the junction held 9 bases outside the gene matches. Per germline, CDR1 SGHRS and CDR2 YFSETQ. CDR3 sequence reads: CATQGAGETQYF. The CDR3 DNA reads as TGCGCCACCCAGGGGGCAGGAGAAACCCAGTACTTC.

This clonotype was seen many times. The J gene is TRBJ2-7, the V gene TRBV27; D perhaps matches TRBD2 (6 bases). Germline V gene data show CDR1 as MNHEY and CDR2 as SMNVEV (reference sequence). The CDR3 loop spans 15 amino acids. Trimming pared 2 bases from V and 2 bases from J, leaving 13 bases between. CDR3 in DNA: TGTGCCAGCAGTTTAGAAGCGGGCGGGGCCTACGAGCAGTACTTC. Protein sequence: CASSLEAGGAYEQYF.

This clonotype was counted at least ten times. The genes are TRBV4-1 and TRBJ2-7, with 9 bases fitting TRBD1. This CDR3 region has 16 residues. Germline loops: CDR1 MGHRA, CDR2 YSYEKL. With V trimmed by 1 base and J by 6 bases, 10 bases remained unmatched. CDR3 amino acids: CASSQGRDRGYFEQYF. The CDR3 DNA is TGCGCCAGCAGCCAAGGTAGAGACAGGGGGTACTTCGAGCAGTACTTC.

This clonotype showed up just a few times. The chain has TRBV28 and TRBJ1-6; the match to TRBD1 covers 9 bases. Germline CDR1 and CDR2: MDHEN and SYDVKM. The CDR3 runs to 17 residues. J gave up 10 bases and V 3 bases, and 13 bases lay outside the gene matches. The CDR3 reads CASSFPPRTGARSPLHF. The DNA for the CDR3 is TGTGCCAGCAGTTTCCCTCCAAGGACAGGGGCCCGCTCACCCCTCCACTTT.

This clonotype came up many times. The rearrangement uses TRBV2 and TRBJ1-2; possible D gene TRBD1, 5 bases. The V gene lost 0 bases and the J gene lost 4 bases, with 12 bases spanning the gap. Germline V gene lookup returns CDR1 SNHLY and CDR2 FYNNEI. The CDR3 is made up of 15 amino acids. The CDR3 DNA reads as TGTGCCAGCAGTGAAGCTAAGGGGTTCAGCTATGGCTACACCTTC. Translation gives CASSEAKGFSYGYTF. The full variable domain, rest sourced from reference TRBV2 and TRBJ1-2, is EPEVTQTPSHQVTQMGQEVILRCVPISNHLYFYWYRQILGQKVEFLVSFYNNEISEKSEIFDDQFSVERPDGSNFTLKIRSTKLEDSAMYFCASSEAKGFSYGYTFGSGTRLTVV.

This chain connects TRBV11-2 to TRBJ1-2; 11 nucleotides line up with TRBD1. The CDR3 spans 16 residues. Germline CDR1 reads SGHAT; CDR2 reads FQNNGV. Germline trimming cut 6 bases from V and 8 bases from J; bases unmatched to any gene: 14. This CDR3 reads CASSYSGDRGTWGYTF. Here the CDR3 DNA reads TGTGCCAGCAGTTACTCGGGGGACAGGGGGACTTGGGGCTACACCTTC.

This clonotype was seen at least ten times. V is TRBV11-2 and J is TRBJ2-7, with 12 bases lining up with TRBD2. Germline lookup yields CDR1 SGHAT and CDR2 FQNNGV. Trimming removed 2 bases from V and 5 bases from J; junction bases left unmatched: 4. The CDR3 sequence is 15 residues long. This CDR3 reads CASSLLAGGPHEQYF. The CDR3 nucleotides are TGTGCCAGCAGCTTACTAGCGGGAGGGCCCCACGAGCAGTACTTC.

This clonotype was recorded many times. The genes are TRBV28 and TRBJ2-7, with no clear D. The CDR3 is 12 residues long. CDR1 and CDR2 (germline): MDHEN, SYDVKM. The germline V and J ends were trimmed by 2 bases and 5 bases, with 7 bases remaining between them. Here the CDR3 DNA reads TGTGCCAGCAGTTTACGACGCCACGAGCAGTACTTC. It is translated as CASSLRRHEQYF.

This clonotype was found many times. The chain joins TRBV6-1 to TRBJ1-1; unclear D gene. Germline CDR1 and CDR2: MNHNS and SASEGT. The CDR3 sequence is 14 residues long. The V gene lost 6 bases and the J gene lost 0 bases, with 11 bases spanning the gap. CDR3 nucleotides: TGTGCCAGCAGGGGTACGGTGATGAACACTGAAGCTTTCTTT. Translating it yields CASRGTVMNTEAFF.

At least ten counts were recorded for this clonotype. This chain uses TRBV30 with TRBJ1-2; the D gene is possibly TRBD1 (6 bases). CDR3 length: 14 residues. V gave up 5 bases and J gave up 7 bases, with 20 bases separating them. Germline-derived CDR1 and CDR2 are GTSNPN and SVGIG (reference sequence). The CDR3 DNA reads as TGTGCCTGGGACCCGGGACATCGGGAAGGTGGCTACACCTTC. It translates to CAWDPGHREGGYTF.

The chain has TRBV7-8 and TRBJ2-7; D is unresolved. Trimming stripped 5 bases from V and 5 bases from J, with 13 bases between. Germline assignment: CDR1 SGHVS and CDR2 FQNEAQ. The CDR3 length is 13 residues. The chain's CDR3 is CASSPEHFHEQYF. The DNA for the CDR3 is TGTGCCAGCAGCCCGGAGCATTTCCACGAGCAGTACTTC. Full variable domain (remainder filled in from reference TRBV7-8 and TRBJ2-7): GAGVSQSPRYKVAKRGQDVALRCDPISGHVSLFWYQQALGQGPEFLTYFQNEAQLDKSGLPSDRFFAERPEGSVSTLKIQRTQQEDSAVYLCASSPEHFHEQYFGPGTRLTVT.

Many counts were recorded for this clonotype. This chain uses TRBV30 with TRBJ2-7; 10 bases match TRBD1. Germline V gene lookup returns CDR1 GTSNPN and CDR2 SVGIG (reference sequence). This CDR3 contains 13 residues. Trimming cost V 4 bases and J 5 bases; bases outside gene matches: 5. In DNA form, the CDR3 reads TGTGCCTGGACCCGGGACAGGGGTGACGAGCAGTACTTC. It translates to CAWTRDRGDEQYF.